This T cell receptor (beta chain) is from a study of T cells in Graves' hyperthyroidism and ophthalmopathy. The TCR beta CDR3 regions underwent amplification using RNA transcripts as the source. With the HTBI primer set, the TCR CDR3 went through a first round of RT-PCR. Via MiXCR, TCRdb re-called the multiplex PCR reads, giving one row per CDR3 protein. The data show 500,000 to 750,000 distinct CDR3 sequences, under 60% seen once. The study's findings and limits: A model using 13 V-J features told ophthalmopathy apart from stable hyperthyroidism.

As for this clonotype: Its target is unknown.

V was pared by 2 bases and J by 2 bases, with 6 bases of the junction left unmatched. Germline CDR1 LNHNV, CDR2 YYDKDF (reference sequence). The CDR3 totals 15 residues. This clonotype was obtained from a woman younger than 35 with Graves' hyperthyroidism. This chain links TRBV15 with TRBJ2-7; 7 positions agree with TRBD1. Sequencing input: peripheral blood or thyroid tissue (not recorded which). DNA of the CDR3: TGTGCCACCAGCAGATGGACAGGTTATACCTACGAGCAGTACTTC. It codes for CATSRWTGYTYEQYF.